A selection of T cell receptor beta chains follows, all from one sample in a study of shared clonotypes between healthy human individuals. Assay: immunoSEQ multiplex PCR; the TCRdb copy retains only in-frame clones and omits some. The sample contains hundreds of thousands of clones, about 91% of which appear only once. Sequenced sample: naive CD8+ T cells sorted from blood. The receptors shown here come from a man under 40 in good health. The CDR3 runs from the conserved cysteine through the conserved F or W. The order of the fields is V gene, D gene, CDR3 protein. D genes are given only for firm matches.

>TRBV10-2|TRBD2
CASRTDIGRYNEQFF
>TRBV29-1|NA
CSVRDLYGYTF
>TRBV7-8|NA
CASSLGPGVEQYF
>TRBV27|TRBD2
CASSWLSGGTDTQYF
>TRBV27|NA
CASSLIGDEQFF
>TRBV5-1|NA
CASSFRGSPYEQYF
>TRBV10-2|TRBD2
CASSDAGVVYEQYF
>TRBV5-1|TRBD1
CASSWDSSSYNEQFF
>TRBV7-2|NA
CASRGQEGAYNEQFF
>TRBV5-6|NA
CASSLFTGSARNQPQHF
>TRBV7-9|NA
CASSPGTDFYGYTF
>TRBV11-2|TRBD1
CASSTTGRGNTIYF
>TRBV4-2|TRBD2
CASSQVFRRAAGSNSYEQYF